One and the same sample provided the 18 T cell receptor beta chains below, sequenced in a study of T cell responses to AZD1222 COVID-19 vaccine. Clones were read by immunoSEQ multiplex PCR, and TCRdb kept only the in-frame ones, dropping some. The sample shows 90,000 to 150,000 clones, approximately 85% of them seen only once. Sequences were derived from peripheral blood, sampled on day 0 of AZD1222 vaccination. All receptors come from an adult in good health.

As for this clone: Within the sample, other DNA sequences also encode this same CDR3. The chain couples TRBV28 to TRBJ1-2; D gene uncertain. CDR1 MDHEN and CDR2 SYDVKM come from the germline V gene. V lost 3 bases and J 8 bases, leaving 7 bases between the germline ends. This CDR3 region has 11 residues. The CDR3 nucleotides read TGTGCCAGCAGTTTGGCGAGGGGCTACACCTTC. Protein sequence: CASSLARGYTF.

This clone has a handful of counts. The CDR3 reads CASGKTGEAYNEQFF. In DNA, the CDR3 is TGCGCCAGCGGAAAGACAGGGGAGGCCTACAATGAGCAGTTCTTC. This chain connects TRBV5-1 to TRBJ2-1, with 8 bases aligning to TRBD1. The V gene's germline CDR1 is SGHRS and CDR2 YFSETQ. Trimming at V came to 7 bases and at J to 2 bases, leaving 8 bases not matched to a gene. CDR3 length: 15 amino acids.

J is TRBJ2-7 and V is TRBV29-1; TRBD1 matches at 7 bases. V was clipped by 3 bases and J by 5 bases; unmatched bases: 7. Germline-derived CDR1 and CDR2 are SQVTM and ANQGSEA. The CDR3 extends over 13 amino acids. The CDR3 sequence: CSVEGQGVHEQYF. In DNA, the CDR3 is TGCAGCGTTGAGGGCCAGGGGGTCCACGAGCAGTACTTC.

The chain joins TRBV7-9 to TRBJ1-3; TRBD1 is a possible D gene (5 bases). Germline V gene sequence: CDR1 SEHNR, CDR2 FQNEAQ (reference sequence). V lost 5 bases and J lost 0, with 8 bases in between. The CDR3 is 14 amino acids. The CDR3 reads CASSRGTSGNTIYF. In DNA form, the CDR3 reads TGTGCCAGCAGCCGGGGGACCTCTGGAAACACCATATATTTT.

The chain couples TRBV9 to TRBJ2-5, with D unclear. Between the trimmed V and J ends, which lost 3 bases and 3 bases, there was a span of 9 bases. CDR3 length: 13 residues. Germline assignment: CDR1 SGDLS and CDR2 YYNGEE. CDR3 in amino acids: CASSASREETQYF. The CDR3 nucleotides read TGTGCCAGCAGCGCAAGCCGAGAAGAGACCCAGTACTTC.

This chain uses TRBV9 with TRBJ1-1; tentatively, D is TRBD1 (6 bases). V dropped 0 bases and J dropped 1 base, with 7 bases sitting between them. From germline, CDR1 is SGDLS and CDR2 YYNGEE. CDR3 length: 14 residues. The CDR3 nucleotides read TGTGCCAGCAGCGTAGGGGGACAGAACACTGAAGCTTTCTTT. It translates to CASSVGGQNTEAFF.

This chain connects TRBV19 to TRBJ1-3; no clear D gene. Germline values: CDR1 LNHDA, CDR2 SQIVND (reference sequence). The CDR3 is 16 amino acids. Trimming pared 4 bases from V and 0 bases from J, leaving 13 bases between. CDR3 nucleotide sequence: TGTGCCAGTAGTAAACGGGCCGCCACCTCTGGAAACACCATATATTTT. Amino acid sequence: CASSKRAATSGNTIYF.

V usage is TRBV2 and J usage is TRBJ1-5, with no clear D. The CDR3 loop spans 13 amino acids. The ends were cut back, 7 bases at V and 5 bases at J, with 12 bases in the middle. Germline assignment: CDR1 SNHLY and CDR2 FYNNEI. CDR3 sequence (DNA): TGTGCCAGCAAGGGCAGGACGGATCAGCCCCAGCATTTT. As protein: CASKGRTDQPQHF.

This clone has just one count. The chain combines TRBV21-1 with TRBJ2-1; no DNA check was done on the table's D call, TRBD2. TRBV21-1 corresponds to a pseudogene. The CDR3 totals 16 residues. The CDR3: CASSNLGLTSYNEQFF. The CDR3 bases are TGTGCCAGCAGCAACTTAGGACTAACCTCCTACAATGAGCAGTTCTTC.

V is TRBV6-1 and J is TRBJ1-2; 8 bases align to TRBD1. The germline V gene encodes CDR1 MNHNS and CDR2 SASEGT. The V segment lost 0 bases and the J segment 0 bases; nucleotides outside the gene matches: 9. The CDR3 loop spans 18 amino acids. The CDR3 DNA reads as TGTGCCAGCAGTGAAGCCGCAGGGACAGGCCGGACTAACTATGGCTACACCTTC. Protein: CASSEAAGTGRTNYGYTF.

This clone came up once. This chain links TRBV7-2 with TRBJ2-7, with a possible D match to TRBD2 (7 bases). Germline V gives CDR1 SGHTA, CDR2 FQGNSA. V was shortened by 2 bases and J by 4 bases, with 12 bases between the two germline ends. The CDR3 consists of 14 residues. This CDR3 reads CASSLWGGPYEQYF. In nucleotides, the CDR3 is TGTGCCAGCAGCTTATGGGGGGGCCCATACGAGCAGTACTTC.

In nucleotides, the CDR3 is TGTGCCAGCAGCGTCACACCCCAAAACCAAGAGACCCAGTACTTC. Translation: CASSVTPQNQETQYF. This chain joins TRBV9 and TRBJ2-5; D is uncertain. V was cut by 2 bases and J by 0 bases, with 11 bases left in between. The CDR3 covers 15 residues. Per germline, CDR1 SGDLS and CDR2 YYNGEE.

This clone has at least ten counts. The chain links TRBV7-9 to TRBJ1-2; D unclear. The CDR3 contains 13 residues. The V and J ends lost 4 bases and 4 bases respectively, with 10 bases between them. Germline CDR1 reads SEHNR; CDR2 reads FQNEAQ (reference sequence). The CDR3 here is CASSSGSFYGYTF. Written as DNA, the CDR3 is TGTGCCAGCAGCTCCGGGTCCTTCTATGGCTACACCTTC.

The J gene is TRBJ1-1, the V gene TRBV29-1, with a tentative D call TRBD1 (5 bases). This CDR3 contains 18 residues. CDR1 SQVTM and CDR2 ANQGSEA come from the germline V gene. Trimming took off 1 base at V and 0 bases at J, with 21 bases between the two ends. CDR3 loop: CSVEGPQGSYPLNTEAFF. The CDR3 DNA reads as TGCAGCGTTGAAGGTCCTCAGGGAAGTTACCCCTTGAACACTGAAGCTTTCTTT.

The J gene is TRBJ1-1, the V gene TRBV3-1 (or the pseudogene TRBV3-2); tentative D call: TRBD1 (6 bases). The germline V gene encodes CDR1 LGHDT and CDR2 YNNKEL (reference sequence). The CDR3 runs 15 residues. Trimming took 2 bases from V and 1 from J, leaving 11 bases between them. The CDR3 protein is CASSQSGTKNTEAFF. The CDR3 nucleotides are TGTGCCAGCAGCCAATCCGGGACAAAGAACACTGAAGCTTTCTTT.

The CDR3 DNA reads TGTGCCAGCAGCTTAAGTGGTGACTACGAGCAGTACTTC. Its protein product is CASSLSGDYEQYF. The chain couples TRBV7-9 to TRBJ2-7; D is unclear. This CDR3 contains 13 residues. V lost 2 bases to trimming and J lost 3 bases, with 8 bases between them. CDR1 is SEHNR, CDR2 FQNEAQ, per germline (reference sequence).

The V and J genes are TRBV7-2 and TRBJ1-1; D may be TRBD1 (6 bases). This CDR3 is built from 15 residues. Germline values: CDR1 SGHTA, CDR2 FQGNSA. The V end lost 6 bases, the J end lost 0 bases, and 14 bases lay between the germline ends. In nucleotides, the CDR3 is TGTGCCAGCAGTGAAAACAGGGCGATGAACACTGAAGCTTTCTTT. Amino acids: CASSENRAMNTEAFF.

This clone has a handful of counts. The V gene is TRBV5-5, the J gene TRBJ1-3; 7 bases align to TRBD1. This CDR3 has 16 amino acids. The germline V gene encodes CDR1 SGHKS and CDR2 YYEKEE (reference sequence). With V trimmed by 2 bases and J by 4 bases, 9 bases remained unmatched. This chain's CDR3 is CASSFGSTTGGNTIYF. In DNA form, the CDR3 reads TGTGCCAGCAGCTTTGGATCGACGACAGGGGGAAACACCATATATTTT.